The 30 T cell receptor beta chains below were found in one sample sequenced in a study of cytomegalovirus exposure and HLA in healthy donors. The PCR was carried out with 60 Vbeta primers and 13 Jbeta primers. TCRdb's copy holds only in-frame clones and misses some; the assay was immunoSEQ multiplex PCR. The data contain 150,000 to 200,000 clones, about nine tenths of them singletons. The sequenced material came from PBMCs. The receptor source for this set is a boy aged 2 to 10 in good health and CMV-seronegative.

For the CDR3, the DNA is TGTGCCAGCAGCTTCACCGGCGGTAGACCCGGGGAGCTGTTTTTT. The encoded protein is CASSFTGGRPGELFF. The chain uses TRBV27 and TRBJ2-2; D gene uncertain. The V gene's germline CDR1 is MNHEY and CDR2 SMNVEV (reference sequence). There are 15 residues in the CDR3. V lost 6 bases and J 6 bases, leaving 17 bases between the germline ends.

The CDR3 loop is CASSFGTGGLYEQYF. As DNA, the CDR3 is TGTGCCAGCAGCTTCGGGACAGGGGGCTTATACGAGCAGTACTTC. The chain employs TRBV5-6 and TRBJ2-7, with 12 bases that match TRBD1. This CDR3 has 15 residues. Trimming at V came to 2 bases and at J to 4 bases, leaving 4 bases not matched to a gene. Per germline, CDR1 SGHDT and CDR2 YYEEEE.

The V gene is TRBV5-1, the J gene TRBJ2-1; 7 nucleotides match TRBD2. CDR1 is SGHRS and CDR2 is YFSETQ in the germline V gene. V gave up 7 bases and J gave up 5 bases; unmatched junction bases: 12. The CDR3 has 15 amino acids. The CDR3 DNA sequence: TGCGCCAGCCGACGCGAGGCTAGCGGAAACAATGAGCAGTTCTTC. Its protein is CASRREASGNNEQFF.

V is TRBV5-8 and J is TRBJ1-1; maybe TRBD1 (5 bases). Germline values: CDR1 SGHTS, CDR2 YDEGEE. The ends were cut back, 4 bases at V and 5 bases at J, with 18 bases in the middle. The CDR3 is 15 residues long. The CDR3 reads CASSPWGREVTEAFF. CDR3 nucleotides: TGTGCCAGCAGCCCCTGGGGCAGGGAAGTAACTGAAGCTTTCTTT.

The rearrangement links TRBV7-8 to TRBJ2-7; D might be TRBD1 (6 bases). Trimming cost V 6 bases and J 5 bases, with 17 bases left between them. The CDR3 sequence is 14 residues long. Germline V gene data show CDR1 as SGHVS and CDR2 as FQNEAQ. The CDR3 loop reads CASRSLRGGHEQYF. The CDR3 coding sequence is TGTGCCAGCAGGTCGCTCAGGGGTGGCCACGAGCAGTACTTC.

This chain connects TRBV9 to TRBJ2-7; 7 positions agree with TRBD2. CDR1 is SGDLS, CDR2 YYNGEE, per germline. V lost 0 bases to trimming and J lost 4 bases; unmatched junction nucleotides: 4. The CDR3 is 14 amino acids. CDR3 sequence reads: CASSVATGGYEQYF. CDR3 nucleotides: TGTGCCAGCAGCGTAGCTACGGGAGGTTACGAGCAGTACTTC. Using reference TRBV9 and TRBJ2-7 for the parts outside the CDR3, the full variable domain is DSGVTQTPKHLITATGQRVTLRCSPRSGDLSVYWYQQSLDQGLQFLIQYYNGEERAKGNILERFSAQQFPDLHSELNLSSLELGDSALYFCASSVATGGYEQYFGPGTRLTVT.

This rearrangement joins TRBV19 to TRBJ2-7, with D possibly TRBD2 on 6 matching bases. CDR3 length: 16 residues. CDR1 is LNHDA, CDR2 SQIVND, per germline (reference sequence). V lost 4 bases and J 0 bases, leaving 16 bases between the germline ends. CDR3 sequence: CASSSTDGGSSYEQYF. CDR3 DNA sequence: TGTGCCAGTAGTAGCACCGACGGGGGAAGCTCCTACGAGCAGTACTTC.

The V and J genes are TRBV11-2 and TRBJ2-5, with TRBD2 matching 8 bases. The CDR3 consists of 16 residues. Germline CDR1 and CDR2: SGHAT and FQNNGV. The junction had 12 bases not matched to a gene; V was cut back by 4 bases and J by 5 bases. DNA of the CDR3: TGTGCCAGCAGCTACTGGACTAGCCTGAGCCCGGAGACCCAGTACTTC. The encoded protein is CASSYWTSLSPETQYF.

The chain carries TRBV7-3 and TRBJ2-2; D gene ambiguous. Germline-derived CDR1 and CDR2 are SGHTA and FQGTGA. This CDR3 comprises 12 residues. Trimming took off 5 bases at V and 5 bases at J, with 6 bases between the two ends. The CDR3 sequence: CASSRQTGELFF. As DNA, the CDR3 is TGTGCCAGCAGCCGACAAACCGGGGAGCTGTTTTTT.

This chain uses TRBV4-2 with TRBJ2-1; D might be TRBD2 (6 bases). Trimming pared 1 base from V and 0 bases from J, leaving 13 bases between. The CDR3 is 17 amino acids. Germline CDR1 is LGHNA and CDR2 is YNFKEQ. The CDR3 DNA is TGTGCCAGCAGCCAAGTAGGTGGTAGCGGCTCCTACAATGAGCAGTTCTTC. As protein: CASSQVGGSGSYNEQFF.

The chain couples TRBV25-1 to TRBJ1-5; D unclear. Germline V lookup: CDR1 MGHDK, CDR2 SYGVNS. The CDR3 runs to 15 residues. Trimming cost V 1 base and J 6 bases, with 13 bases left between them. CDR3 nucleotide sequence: TGTGCCAGCAGTGAATGGAGCTGCACATGTCAGCCCCAGCATTTT. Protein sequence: CASSEWSCTCQPQHF.

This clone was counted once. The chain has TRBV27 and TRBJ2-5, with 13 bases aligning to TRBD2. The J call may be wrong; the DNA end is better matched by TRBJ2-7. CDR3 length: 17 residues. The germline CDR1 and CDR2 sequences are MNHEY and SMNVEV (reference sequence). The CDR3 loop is CASSPGTSGVKRYEQYF. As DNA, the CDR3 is TGTGCCAGCAGTCCCGGGACTAGCGGGGTAAAAAGATACGAGCAGTACTTC.

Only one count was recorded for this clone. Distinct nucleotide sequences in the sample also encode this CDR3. The CDR3 bases are TGTGCCAGCTCGGACAGTTCCTACGAGCAGTACTTC. It is translated as CASSDSSYEQYF. The V and J genes are TRBV28 and TRBJ2-7, with D tentatively TRBD1 (6 bases). The V gene lost 8 bases and the J gene lost 1 base, with 9 bases spanning the gap. The CDR3 is 12 residues long. Germline values: CDR1 MDHEN, CDR2 SYDVKM.

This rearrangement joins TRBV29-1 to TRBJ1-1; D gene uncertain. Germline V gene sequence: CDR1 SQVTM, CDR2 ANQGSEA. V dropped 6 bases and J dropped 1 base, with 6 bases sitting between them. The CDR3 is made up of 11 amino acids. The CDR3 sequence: CSVQTNTEAFF. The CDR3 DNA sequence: TGCAGCGTACAGACGAACACTGAAGCTTTCTTT.

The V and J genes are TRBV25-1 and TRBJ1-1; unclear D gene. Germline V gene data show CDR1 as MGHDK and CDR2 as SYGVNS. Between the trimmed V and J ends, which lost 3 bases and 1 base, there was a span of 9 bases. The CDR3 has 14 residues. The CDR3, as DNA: TGTGCCAGCAGTGACTACAGTAGGAACACTGAAGCTTTCTTT. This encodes CASSDYSRNTEAFF.

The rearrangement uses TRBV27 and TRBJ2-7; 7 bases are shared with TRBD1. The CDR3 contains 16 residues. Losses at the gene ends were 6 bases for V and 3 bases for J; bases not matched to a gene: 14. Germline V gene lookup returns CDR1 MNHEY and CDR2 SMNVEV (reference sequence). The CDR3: CASSPDRAPSVYEQYF. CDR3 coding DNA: TGTGCCAGCAGCCCTGACAGGGCTCCCTCAGTCTACGAGCAGTACTTC.

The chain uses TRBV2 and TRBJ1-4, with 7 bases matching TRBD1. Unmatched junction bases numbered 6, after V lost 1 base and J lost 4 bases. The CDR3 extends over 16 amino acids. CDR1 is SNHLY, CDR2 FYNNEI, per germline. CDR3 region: CASSEEDRRYNEKLFF. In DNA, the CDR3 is TGTGCCAGCAGTGAAGAGGACAGGCGATATAATGAAAAACTGTTTTTT.

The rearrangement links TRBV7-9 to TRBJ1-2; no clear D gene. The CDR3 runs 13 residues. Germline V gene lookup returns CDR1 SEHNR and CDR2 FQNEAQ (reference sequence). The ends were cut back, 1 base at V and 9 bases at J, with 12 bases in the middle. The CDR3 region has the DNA TGTGCCAGCAGCTTAGTCTTGGGCAGGCGCTACACCTTC. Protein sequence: CASSLVLGRRYTF.

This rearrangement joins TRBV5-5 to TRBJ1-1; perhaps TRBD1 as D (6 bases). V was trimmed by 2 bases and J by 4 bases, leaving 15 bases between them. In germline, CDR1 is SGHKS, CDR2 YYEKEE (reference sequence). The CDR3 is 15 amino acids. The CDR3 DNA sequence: TGTGCCAGCAGCTTTACAGGGTTTGGCTCCACTGAAGCTTTCTTT. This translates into CASSFTGFGSTEAFF.

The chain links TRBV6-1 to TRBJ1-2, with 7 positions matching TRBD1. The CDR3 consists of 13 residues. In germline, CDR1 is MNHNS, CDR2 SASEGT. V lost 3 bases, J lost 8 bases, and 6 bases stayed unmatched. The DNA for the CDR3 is TGTGCCAGCAGTGAGACAGGGTCCAAAGGCTACACCTTC. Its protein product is CASSETGSKGYTF.

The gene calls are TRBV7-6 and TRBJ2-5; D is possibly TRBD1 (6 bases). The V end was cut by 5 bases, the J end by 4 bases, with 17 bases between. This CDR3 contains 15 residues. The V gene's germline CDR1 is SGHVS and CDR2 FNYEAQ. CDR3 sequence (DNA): TGTGCCAGCAGCCGGGACACACCCAGGGCAGAGACCCAGTACTTC. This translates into CASSRDTPRAETQYF.

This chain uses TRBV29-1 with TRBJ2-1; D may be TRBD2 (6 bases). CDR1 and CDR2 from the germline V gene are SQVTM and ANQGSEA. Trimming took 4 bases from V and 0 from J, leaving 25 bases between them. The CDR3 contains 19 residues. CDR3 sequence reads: CSVGMLGGTIKSSYNEQFF. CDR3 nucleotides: TGCAGCGTTGGGATGTTGGGCGGGACGATAAAGAGCTCCTACAATGAGCAGTTCTTC.

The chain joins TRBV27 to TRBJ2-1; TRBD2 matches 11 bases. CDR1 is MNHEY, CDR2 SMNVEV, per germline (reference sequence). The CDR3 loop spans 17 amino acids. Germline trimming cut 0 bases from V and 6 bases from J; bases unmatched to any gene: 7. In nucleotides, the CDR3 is TGTGCCAGCAGTTTATCGATAACTAGCGGGAGTCTCAATGAGCAGTTCTTC. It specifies CASSLSITSGSLNEQFF.

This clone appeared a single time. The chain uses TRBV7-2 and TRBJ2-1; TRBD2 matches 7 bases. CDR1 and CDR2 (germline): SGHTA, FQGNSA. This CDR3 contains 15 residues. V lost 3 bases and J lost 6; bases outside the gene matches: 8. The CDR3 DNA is TGTGCCAGCAGCTTTTTCAGTGCGGGGGTCAATGAGCAGTTCTTC. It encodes CASSFFSAGVNEQFF.

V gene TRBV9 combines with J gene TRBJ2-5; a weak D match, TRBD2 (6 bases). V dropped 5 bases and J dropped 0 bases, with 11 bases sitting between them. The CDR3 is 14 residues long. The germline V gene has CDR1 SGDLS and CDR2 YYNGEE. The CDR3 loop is CASSIAVNQETQYF. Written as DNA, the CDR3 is TGTGCCAGCAGTATAGCGGTGAACCAAGAGACCCAGTACTTC.

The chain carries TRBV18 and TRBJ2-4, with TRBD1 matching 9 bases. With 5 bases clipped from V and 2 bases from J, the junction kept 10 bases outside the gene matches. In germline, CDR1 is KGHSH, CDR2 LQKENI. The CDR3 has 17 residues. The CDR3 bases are TGTGCCAGCTCAAAAATTACAGGGGGCTTGACCAAAAACATTCAGTACTTC. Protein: CASSKITGGLTKNIQYF.

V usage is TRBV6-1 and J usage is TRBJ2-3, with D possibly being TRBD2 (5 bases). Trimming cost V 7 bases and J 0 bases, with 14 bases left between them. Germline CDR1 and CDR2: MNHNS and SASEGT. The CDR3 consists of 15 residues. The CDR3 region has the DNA TGTGCCAGCAAGCATGGTGAGGGCAGCACAGATACGCAGTATTTT. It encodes CASKHGEGSTDTQYF.

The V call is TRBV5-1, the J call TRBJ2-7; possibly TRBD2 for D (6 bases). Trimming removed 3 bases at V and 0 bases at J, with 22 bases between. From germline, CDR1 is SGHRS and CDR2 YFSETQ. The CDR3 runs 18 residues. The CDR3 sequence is CASSSSPEGPPSSYEQYF. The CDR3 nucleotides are TGCGCCAGCAGCTCGTCCCCGGAGGGTCCACCCAGCTCCTACGAGCAGTACTTC.

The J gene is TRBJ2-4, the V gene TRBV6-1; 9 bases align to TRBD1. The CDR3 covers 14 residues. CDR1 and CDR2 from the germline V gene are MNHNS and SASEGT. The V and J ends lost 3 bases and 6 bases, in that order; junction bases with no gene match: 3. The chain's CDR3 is CASSETGGVNIQYF. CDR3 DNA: TGTGCCAGCAGTGAGACAGGGGGAGTAAACATTCAGTACTTC.

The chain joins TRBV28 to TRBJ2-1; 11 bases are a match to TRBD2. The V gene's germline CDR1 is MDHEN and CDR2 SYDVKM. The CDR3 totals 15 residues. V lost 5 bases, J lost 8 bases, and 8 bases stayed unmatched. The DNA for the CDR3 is TGTGCCAGCAGTCGTGGGCTAGCGGGGGGTCATGAGCAGTTCTTC. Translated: CASSRGLAGGHEQFF.